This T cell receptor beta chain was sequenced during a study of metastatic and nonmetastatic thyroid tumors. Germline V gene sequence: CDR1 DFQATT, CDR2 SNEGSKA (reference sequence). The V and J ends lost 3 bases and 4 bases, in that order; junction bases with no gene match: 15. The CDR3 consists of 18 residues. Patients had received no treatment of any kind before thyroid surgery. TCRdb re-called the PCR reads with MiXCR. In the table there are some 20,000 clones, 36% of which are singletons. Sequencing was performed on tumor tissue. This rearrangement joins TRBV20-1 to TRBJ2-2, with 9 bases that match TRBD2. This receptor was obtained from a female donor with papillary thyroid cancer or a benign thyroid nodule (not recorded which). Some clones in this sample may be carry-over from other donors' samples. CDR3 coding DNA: TGCAGTGCTAGGCATACTGACGGACTAGCGCTAGGCACCGGGGAGCTGTTTTTT. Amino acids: CSARHTDGLALGTGELFF.